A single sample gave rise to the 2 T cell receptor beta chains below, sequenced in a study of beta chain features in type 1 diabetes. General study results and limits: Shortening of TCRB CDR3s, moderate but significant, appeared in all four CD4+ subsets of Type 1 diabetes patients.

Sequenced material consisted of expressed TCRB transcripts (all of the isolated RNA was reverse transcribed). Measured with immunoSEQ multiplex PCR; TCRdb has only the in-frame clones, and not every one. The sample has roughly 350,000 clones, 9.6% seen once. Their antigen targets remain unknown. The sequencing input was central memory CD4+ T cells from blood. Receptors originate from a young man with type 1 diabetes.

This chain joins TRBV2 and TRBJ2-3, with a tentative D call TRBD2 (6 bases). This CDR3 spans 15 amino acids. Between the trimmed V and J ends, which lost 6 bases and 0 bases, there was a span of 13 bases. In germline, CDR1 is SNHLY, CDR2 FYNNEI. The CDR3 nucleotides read TGTGCCAGCAGGGTTTCTAGCGCCAGCACAGATACGCAGTATTTT. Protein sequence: CASRVSSASTDTQYF.

Written as DNA, the CDR3 is TGTGCCAGCAGTTTATCAGGGGGGCCCACCCTGGGTGCTTTCTTT. Residues: CASSLSGGPTLGAFF. J is TRBJ1-1 and V is TRBV27, with a weak D call TRBD1 (6 bases). Germline V gene lookup returns CDR1 MNHEY and CDR2 SMNVEV (reference sequence). CDR3 size: 15 residues. Trimming removed 0 bases from V and 11 bases from J, with 19 bases in between.